This TCR beta chain was identified in a study of T cell changes during pregnancy in multiple sclerosis. The data were produced by immunoSEQ multiplex PCR, yet TCRdb's version contains in-frame clones alone and is incomplete. Here the sample spans fewer than 40,000 clones, 94% being singletons. The CDR3 runs to 15 residues. The ends were cut back, 3 bases at V and 2 bases at J, with 13 bases in the middle. Germline V CDR1 and CDR2: KGHSH, LQKENI. The receptor was derived from a female donor with multiple sclerosis, enrolled in a pregnancy study. The chain has TRBV18 and TRBJ1-2, with D perhaps TRBD1 (5 bases). The sample in question was CD4+ T cells from peripheral blood mononuclear cells, obtained after pregnancy. The CDR3 here is CASSPLPTENYGYTF. In DNA form, the CDR3 reads TGTGCCAGCTCACCCCTACCGACAGAAAACTATGGCTACACCTTC.